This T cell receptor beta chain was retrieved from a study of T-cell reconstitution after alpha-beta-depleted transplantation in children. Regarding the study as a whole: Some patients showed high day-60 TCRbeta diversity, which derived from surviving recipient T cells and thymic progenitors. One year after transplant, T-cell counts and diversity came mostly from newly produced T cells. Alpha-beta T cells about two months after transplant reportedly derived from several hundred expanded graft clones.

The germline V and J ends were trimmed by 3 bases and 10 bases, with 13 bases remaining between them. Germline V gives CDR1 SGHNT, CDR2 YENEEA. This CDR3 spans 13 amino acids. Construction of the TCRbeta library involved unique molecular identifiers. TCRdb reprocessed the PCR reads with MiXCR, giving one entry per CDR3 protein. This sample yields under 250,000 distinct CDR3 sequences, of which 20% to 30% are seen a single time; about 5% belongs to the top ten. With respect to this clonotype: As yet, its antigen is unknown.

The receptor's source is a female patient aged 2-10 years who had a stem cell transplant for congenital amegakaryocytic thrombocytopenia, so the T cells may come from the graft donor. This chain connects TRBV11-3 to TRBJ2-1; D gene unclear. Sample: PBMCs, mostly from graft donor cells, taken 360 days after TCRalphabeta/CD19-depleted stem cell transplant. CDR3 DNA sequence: TGTGCCAGCAGCTTTGGACGTCCCAAGGAGCAGTTCTTC. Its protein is CASSFGRPKEQFF.